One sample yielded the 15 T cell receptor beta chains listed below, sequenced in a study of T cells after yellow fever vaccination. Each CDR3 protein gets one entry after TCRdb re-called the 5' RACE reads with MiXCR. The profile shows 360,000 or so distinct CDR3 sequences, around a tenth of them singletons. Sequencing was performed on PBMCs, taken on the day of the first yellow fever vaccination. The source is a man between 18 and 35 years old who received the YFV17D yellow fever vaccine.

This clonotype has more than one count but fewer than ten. The CDR3 DNA reads TGCGCCAGCAGCCGCGGGGACACGAACACCGGGGAGCTGTTTTTT. This encodes CASSRGDTNTGELFF. The genes are TRBV5-1 and TRBJ2-2, with D perhaps TRBD1 or TRBD2 (6 bases each). Trimming took off 4 bases at V and 0 bases at J, with 10 bases between the two ends. This CDR3 has 15 amino acids. Per germline, CDR1 SGHRS and CDR2 YFSETQ.

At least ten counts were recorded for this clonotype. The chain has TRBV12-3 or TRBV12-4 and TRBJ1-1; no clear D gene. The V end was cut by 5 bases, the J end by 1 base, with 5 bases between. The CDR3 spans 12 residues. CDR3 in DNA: TGTGCCAGCAGTGACAAGAACACTGAAGCTTTCTTT. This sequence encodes CASSDKNTEAFF.

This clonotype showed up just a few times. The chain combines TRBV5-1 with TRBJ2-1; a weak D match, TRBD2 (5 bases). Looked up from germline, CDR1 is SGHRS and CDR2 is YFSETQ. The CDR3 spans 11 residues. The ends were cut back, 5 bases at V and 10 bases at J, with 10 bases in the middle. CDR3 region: CASSRGAEQFF. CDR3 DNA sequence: TGCGCCAGCAGTCGGGGAGCGGAGCAGTTCTTC.

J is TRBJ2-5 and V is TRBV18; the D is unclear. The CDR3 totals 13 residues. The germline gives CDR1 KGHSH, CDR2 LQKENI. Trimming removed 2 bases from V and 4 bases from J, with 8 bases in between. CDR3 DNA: TGTGCCAGCTCACCAGGAGTCGTAGAGACCCAGTACTTC. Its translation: CASSPGVVETQYF.

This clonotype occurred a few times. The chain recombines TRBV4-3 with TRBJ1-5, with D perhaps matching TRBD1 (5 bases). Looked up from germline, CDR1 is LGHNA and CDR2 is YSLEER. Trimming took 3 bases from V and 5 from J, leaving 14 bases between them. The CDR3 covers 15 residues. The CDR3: CASSQDLTGDQPQHF. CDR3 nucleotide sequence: TGCGCCAGCAGCCAGGACCTGACGGGGGATCAGCCCCAGCATTTT.

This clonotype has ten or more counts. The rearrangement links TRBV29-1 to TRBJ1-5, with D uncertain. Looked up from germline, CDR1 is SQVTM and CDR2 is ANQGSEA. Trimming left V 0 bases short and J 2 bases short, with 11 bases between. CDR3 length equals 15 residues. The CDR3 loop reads CSVEDSGEGNQPQHF. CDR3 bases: TGCAGCGTTGAAGATTCTGGGGAGGGCAATCAGCCCCAGCATTTT.

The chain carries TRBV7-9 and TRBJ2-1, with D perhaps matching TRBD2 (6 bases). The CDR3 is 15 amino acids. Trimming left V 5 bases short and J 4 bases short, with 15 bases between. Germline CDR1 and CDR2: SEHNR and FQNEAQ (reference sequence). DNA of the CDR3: TGTGCCAGCAGCCCGGTCCGGACTAATTACAATGAGCAGTTCTTC. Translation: CASSPVRTNYNEQFF.

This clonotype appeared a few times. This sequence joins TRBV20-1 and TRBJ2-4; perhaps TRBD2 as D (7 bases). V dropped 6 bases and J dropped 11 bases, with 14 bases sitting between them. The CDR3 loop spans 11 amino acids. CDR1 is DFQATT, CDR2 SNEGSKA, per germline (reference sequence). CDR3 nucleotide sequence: TGCAGTGCCCTGGGGGGGGCGGTTCAGTACTTC. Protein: CSALGGAVQYF.

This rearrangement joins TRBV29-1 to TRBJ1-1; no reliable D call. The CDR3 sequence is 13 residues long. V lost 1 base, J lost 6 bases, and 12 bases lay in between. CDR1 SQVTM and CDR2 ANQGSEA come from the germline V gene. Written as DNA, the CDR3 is TGCAGCGTTGAAGGGGCTAAGTTCCCTGAAGCTTTCTTT. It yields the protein CSVEGAKFPEAFF.

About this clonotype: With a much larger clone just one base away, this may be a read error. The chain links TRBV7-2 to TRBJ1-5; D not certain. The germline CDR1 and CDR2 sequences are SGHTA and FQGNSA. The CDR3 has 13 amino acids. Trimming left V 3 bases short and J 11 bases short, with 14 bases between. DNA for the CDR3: TGTGCCAGCAGCTTGTGCAGCCGAGGGTCCCAGCATTTT. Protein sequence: CASSLCSRGSQHF.

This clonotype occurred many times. CDR3 in DNA: TGTGCCAGCAGTCAAGGACTAGCGGGAGGAGAGACCCAGTACTTC. Its translation: CASSQGLAGGETQYF. The chain carries TRBV12-3 or TRBV12-4 and TRBJ2-5; 14 bases fit TRBD2. The CDR3 consists of 15 residues. Germline trimming cut 5 bases from V and 4 bases from J; bases unmatched to any gene: 3.

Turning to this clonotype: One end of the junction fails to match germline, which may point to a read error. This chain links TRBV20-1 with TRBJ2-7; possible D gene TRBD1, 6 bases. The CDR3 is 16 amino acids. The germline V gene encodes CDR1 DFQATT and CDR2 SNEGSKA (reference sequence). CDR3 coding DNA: TGCTGTGCTGGGGGCACGACTTCGGTCGGATCCTACGAGCAGTACTTC. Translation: CCAGGTTSVGSYEQYF.

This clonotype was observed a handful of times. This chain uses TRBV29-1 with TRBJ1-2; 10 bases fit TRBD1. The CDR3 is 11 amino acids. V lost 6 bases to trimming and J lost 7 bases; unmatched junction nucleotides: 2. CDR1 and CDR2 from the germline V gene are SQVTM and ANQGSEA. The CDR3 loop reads CSVWDRGGYTF. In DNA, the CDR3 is TGCAGCGTATGGGACAGGGGTGGCTACACCTTC.

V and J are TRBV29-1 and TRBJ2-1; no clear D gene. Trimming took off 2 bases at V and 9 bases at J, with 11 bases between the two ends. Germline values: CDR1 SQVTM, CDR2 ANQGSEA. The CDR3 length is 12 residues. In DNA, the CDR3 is TGCAGCGTTGAATACCCCCGTGGTGAGCAGTTCTTC. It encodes CSVEYPRGEQFF.

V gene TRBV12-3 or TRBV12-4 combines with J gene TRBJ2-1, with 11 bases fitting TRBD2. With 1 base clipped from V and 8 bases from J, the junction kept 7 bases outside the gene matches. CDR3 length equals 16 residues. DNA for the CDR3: TGTGCCAGCAGTTTAGAGTCTAGCGGGGGGTGGGATGAGCAGTTCTTC. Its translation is CASSLESSGGWDEQFF.